Listed below are T cell receptor beta chains from one sample, sequenced in a study of cytomegalovirus exposure and HLA in healthy donors. TCRdb's copy holds only in-frame clones and misses some; the assay was immunoSEQ multiplex PCR. The sample comprises about 190,000 clones, more than 70% of which are singletons, and 4% to 5% rests with the top ten. The sequencing input was PBMCs. Every receptor here comes from a young man in good health and CMV-seropositive. CDR3s include the opening cysteine and the closing phenylalanine or tryptophan. The D gene is left open where the match is weak. Expanded clones are given a class, and other clones once, few, many or no size at all.

cdr3_nt,cdr3_aa,v_call,clone_size,d_call,j_call
TGCGCCAGCAGCCAAGTTCCAGCCCGGGGGGGAAACACCATATATTTT,CASSQVPARGGNTIYF,TRBV4-1,.,.,TRBJ1-3
TGCGCCAGCAGCTCCGGGACAGGGCGGGGCTACACCTTC,CASSSGTGRGYTF,TRBV5-1,.,TRBD1,TRBJ1-2
TGTGCCAGCAGCCCGGGACAGGGGTCCTACAATGAGCAGTTCTTC,CASSPGQGSYNEQFF,TRBV5-4,.,TRBD1,TRBJ2-1
TGCAGCGTTGAAGATGGGGGCGTGGGGGTAGGCGGAAACACCATATATTTT,CSVEDGGVGVGGNTIYF,TRBV29-1,.,.,TRBJ1-3
TGTGCCAGCAGCTTTTATCGGGGGTGGGGACTAGCGGGGCCCCTCGAGCAGTACTTC,CASSFYRGWGLAGPLEQYF,TRBV7-2,.,TRBD2,TRBJ2-7
TGCGCCAGCAGCTTGGGGAGCGAAGGGAGATACGAGCAGTACTTC,CASSLGSEGRYEQYF,TRBV5-1,.,.,TRBJ2-7
TGTGCCAGCAGCTTGGGGGCCCGCCCCCGCGCCTACGAGCAGTACTTC,CASSLGARPRAYEQYF,TRBV7-2,.,.,TRBJ2-7
TGTGCCAGTAGTCCAGAGGGGGGGTCTCTCGGCGGGGAGCTGTTTTTT,CASSPEGGSLGGELFF,TRBV19,.,.,TRBJ2-2
TGTGCCAGTACCAAGCGAGGGCTTAACACTGAAGCTTTCTTT,CASTKRGLNTEAFF,TRBV19,.,.,TRBJ1-1
TGTGCCACCAGTTCCAGCGGGGGCGATGAGCAGTTCTTC,CATSSSGGDEQFF,TRBV15,.,TRBD2,TRBJ2-1
TGTGCCAGCAGGCGAGGGACTGCCGATCAGCCCCAGCATTTT,CASRRGTADQPQHF,TRBV6-5,.,.,TRBJ1-5
TGTGCCAGCACCCAAGGTAGCATCTACGAGCAGTACTTC,CASTQGSIYEQYF,TRBV5-8,once,.,TRBJ2-7
TGTGCCAGCAGCCAAGACAGTAACTATGGCTACACCTTC,CASSQDSNYGYTF,TRBV5-4,few,.,TRBJ1-2
TGTGCCAGCAGTGTACAGGGCCCCCAGACCCAGTACTTC,CASSVQGPQTQYF,TRBV6-1,.,.,TRBJ2-5
TGTGCTAGTGGGCGAGGCAGTGAGCAGTACTTC,CASGRGSEQYF,TRBV12-5,few,.,TRBJ2-7
TGTGCCAGCAGTTACCTCGACCACTACGAGCAGTACTTC,CASSYLDHYEQYF,TRBV6-6,.,.,TRBJ2-7
TGTGCCAGCTCACCATACGGACAGGCGGGAGATACGCAGTATTTT,CASSPYGQAGDTQYF,TRBV18,.,TRBD1,TRBJ2-3
TGTGCCAGCAGTGAATACAGGACAGTTGGAAACACCATATATTTT,CASSEYRTVGNTIYF,TRBV6-1,.,.,TRBJ1-3
TGTGCCAGCAGTTTGTCGACTAACACTGAAGCTTTCTTT,CASSLSTNTEAFF,TRBV28,.,.,TRBJ1-1
TGTGCCAGCAGCTTATTTCCGGGACTAGCTTACGAGCAGTACTTC,CASSLFPGLAYEQYF,TRBV11-2,.,TRBD2,TRBJ2-7
TGTGCCAGCTCTTCGAGGGTAGCGGGAGGCCACAATGAGCAGTTCTTC,CASSSRVAGGHNEQFF,TRBV9,few,TRBD2,TRBJ2-1
TGTGCCAGCAACGCCGGTTTAAACACCATATATTTT,CASNAGLNTIYF,TRBV28,.,.,TRBJ1-3
TGTGCCAGCAGCCCCCCCTGGACGGAGGGACGGAGGGCTTTCTTT,CASSPPWTEGRRAFF,TRBV6-6,.,.,TRBJ1-1
TGCGCCAGCAGCGCCGGACTACTCCCCAACACCGGGGAGCTGTTTTTT,CASSAGLLPNTGELFF,TRBV5-1,.,.,TRBJ2-2
TGTGCCAGTAGTATTAAGGGCGGGGTAGGATACAATGAGCAGTTCTTC,CASSIKGGVGYNEQFF,TRBV19,few,.,TRBJ2-1
TGTGCCACTCAGGGAGGTTCCTACAATGAGCAGTTCTTC,CATQGGSYNEQFF,TRBV28,.,.,TRBJ2-1